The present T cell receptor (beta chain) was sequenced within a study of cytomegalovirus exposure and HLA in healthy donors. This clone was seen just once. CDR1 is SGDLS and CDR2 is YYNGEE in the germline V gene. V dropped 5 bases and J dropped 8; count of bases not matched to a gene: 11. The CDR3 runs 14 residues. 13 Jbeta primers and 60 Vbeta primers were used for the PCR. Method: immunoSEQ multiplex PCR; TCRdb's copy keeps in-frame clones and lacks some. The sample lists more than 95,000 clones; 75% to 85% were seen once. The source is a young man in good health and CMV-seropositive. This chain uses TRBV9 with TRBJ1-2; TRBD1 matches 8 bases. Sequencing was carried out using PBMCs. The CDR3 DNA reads TGTGCCAGCAGTCATCAGCAGGGGGCGGAAGGCTACACCTTC. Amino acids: CASSHQQGAEGYTF.